The clone carrying this T cell receptor (beta chain) was counted only a few times. The target antigen is unknown. The data stem from a study of identical twins. The ends lost 4 bases at V and 6 bases at J; junction bases unmatched: 6. Germline lookup yields CDR1 KGHDR and CDR2 SFDVKD. The CDR3 length is 15 residues. A universal primer site was incorporated via template switching, and the cDNA contained unique molecular identifiers. TCRdb analysed the 5' RACE reads with MiXCR anew, one entry per CDR3 protein. The table shows about 700,000 distinct CDR3 sequences, with around 6% occurring only once. Whole-study results and caveats: In zero-insertion analyses, partial confounding could arise from invariant MAIT and iNKT cells. Memory repertoires lacked the insertion deficit that abundant cord blood beta clonotypes showed. The models systematically underestimated how much out-of-frame TCR alpha was shared in monozygotic twins.

This clonotype originated in a man aged 18 to 35 in good health. The V gene is TRBV24-1, the J gene TRBJ2-1; 9 bases fit TRBD2. What was sequenced was naive T cells sorted from blood. The CDR3 DNA reads TGTGCCACCAGTGACCCTAGCGGGGTGGGCAATGAGCAGTTCTTC. Its translation: CATSDPSGVGNEQFF.